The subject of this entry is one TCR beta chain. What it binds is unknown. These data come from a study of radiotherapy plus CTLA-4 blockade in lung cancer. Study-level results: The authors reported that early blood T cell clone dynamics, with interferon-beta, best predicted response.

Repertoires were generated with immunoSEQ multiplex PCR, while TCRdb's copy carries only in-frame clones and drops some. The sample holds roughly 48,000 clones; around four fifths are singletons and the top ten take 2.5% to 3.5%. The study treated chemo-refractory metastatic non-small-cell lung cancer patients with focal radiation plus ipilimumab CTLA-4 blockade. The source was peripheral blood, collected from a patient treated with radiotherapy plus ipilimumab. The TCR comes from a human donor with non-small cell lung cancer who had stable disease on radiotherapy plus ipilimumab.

The DNA of the CDR3 is TGTGCCAGCAGGTCGGAGGGAGAAAAACTGTTTTTT. Translation: CASRSEGEKLFF. V gene TRBV14 combines with J gene TRBJ1-4; D gene uncertain. The CDR3 is made up of 12 amino acids. Germline CDR1 is SGHDN and CDR2 is FVKESK. V dropped 6 bases and J dropped 8 bases, with 10 bases sitting between them.